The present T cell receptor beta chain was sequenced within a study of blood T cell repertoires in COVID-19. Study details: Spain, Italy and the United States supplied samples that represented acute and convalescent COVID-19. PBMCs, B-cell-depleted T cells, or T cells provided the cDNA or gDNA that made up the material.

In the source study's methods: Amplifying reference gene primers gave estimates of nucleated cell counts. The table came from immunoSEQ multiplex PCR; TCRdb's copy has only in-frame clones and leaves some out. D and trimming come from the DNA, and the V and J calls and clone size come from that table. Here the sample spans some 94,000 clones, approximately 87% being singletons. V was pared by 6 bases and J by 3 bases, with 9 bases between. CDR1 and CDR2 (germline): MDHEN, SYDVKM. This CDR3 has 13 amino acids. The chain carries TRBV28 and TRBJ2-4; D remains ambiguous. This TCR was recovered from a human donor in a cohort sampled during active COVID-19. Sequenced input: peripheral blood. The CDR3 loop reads CASSPPVKNIQYF. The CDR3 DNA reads TGTGCCAGCAGCCCCCCTGTCAAAAACATTCAGTACTTC.